The 19 T cell receptor beta chains below all came from one sample that was sequenced in a study of cytotoxic CD8 clonotypes in ibrutinib-treated CLL (dated by TCRdb to the early 2020s). Library preparation was by the immunoSEQ multiplex PCR assay. What TCRdb holds here is the immuneACCESS table cut down to in-frame rearrangements. Part of the clones is not present; checked against another copy, under half of the missing clones reflect an unresolved V gene, and the others are unexplained. The sample table contains tens of thousands of clones; only one count was recorded for roughly 84% of them. The ten largest make up more than 5% of the sample. Sequencing used PBMCs, obtained before ibrutinib treatment. The receptors stem from a human donor with chronic lymphocytic leukemia.

The chain couples TRBV6-1 to TRBJ1-5, with TRBD1 identical over 8 bases. Unmatched junction bases numbered 10, after V lost 6 bases and J lost 9 bases. CDR1 MNHNS and CDR2 SASEGT come from the germline V gene. This CDR3 has 14 residues. Here the CDR3 DNA reads TGTGCCAGCAGCCCACAGGGGGGTAGTCGGCCCCAGCATTTT. This gives the protein CASSPQGGSRPQHF.

The chain links TRBV4-2 to TRBJ1-2, with 8 nucleotides matching TRBD1. CDR3 size: 14 residues. CDR1 is LGHNA, CDR2 YNFKEQ, per germline. Losses at the gene ends were 1 base for V and 6 bases for J; bases not matched to a gene: 4. The CDR3 sequence: CASSQGGQANGYTF. The CDR3 DNA is TGTGCCAGCAGCCAAGGGGGACAGGCGAATGGCTACACCTTC.

The chain links TRBV18 to TRBJ2-7, with D possibly matching TRBD2 (5 bases). This CDR3 is 12 amino acids long. V lost 4 bases and J 2 bases, leaving 6 bases between the germline ends. From germline, CDR1 is KGHSH and CDR2 LQKENI. CDR3 nucleotide sequence: TGTGCCAGCTCACTCGGGACCTACGAGCAGTACTTC. Translation gives CASSLGTYEQYF.

This chain joins TRBV5-1 and TRBJ2-6; tentative D call: TRBD1 (6 bases). The germline V and J ends were trimmed by 4 bases and 1 base, with 9 bases remaining between them. This CDR3 is 15 amino acids long. Germline V gene data show CDR1 as SGHRS and CDR2 as YFSETQ. The chain's CDR3 is CASSTGQSGANVLTF. CDR3 nucleotide sequence: TGCGCCAGCAGCACAGGACAGTCTGGGGCCAACGTCCTGACTTTC.

This chain joins TRBV2 and TRBJ2-2, with 7 bases that match TRBD2. V trimming: 6 bases; J trimming: 2 bases; junction bases outside the gene matches: 12. Germline assignment: CDR1 SNHLY and CDR2 FYNNEI. This CDR3 spans 17 amino acids. CDR3 DNA sequence: TGTGCCAGCAGGAGGGACTACCCAAAGAAAAACACCGGGGAGCTGTTTTTT. Its translation: CASRRDYPKKNTGELFF.

The J gene is TRBJ1-5, the V gene TRBV6-5, with unresolved D. V lost 0 bases to trimming and J lost 7 bases, with 10 bases between them. Germline CDR1 and CDR2: MNHEY and SVGAGI. The CDR3 has 14 residues. The CDR3 sequence is CASSYSTGVQPQHF. The CDR3 nucleotides are TGTGCCAGCAGTTACTCGACTGGGGTACAGCCCCAGCATTTT.

The rearrangement joins TRBV4-3 to TRBJ1-1; 7 bases map to TRBD1. Germline V lookup: CDR1 LGHNA, CDR2 YSLEER. There are 15 residues in the CDR3. V was pared by 4 bases and J by 3 bases, with 8 bases of the junction left unmatched. The CDR3 DNA reads as TGCGCCAGCAGCCGCCACAGGGGACGGGACACTGAAGCTTTCTTT. It encodes CASSRHRGRDTEAFF.

This chain links TRBV30 with TRBJ2-5; D gene unclear. V shed 1 base and J shed 1 base, with 1 base lying between them. The CDR3 length is 11 residues. Germline V gives CDR1 GTSNPN, CDR2 SVGIG (reference sequence). The CDR3: CAWSAQETQYF. The CDR3 bases are TGTGCCTGGAGTGCCCAAGAGACCCAGTACTTC.

The chain links TRBV11-3 to TRBJ1-1; D gene uncertain. CDR1 is SGHNT and CDR2 is YENEEA in the germline V gene. The CDR3 runs to 11 residues. V was cut by 0 bases and J by 11 bases, with 7 bases left in between. The CDR3 region has the DNA TGTGCCAGCAGCTTAGAGTCCTTTGCTTTCTTT. Residues: CASSLESFAFF.

The rearrangement links TRBV6-6 to TRBJ2-7; a weak D match, TRBD1 (6 bases). The CDR3 is 14 amino acids. From germline, CDR1 is MNHNY and CDR2 SVGAGI (reference sequence). V was cut by 5 bases and J by 3 bases, with 14 bases left in between. The CDR3 is CASSHRGQFYEQYF. CDR3 in DNA: TGTGCCAGCAGTCATCGGGGACAATTCTACGAGCAGTACTTC.

CDR3: CASSLGTSYNEQFF. The CDR3 DNA is TGTGCCAGCAGCTTGGGTACCTCCTACAATGAGCAGTTCTTC. The rearrangement uses TRBV5-4 and TRBJ2-1; no clear D. CDR1 SGHNT and CDR2 YYREEE come from the germline V gene (reference sequence). The CDR3 loop spans 14 amino acids. Trimming cost V 0 bases and J 0 bases, with 4 bases left between them. Based on the CDR3 plus reference TRBV5-4 and TRBJ2-1, the full variable domain is ETGVTQSPTHLIKTRGQQVTLRCSSQSGHNTVSWYQQALGQGPQFIFQYYREEENGRGNFPPRFSGLQFPNYSSELNVNALELDDSALYLCASSLGTSYNEQFFGPGTRLTVL.

The J gene is TRBJ2-7, the V gene TRBV19; 11 positions agree with TRBD2. The germline gives CDR1 LNHDA, CDR2 SQIVND (reference sequence). Losses at the gene ends were 1 base for V and 1 base for J; bases not matched to a gene: 12. CDR3 length equals 19 residues. This CDR3 reads CASSIGTVAGGPGSYEQYF. CDR3 nucleotides: TGTGCCAGTAGTATAGGGACAGTAGCGGGAGGGCCCGGATCCTACGAGCAGTACTTC.

This clone was counted a single time. The J gene is TRBJ2-7, the V gene TRBV19; 12 positions match TRBD2. V trimming: 5 bases; J trimming: 5 bases; junction bases outside the gene matches: 7. Germline lookup yields CDR1 LNHDA and CDR2 SQIVND (reference sequence). This CDR3 is built from 15 residues. The chain's CDR3 is CASSPRLAGEDEQYF. CDR3 coding DNA: TGTGCCAGTAGTCCTCGACTAGCGGGAGAGGACGAGCAGTACTTC.

V usage is TRBV7-6 and J usage is TRBJ2-7, with TRBD1 identical over 8 bases. V dropped 5 bases and J dropped 2; count of bases not matched to a gene: 11. CDR1 is SGHVS and CDR2 is FNYEAQ in the germline V gene. The CDR3 is 16 residues long. The DNA for the CDR3 is TGTGCCAGCAGCCCAATTGGACAGGGTGGAACCTACGAGCAGTACTTC. Amino acid sequence: CASSPIGQGGTYEQYF.

This clone was counted at least ten times. The V call is TRBV7-6, the J call TRBJ2-7; tentative D call: TRBD1 (6 bases). The CDR3 length is 15 residues. Germline CDR1 reads SGHVS; CDR2 reads FNYEAQ. V dropped 1 base and J dropped 1 base, with 11 bases sitting between them. Here the CDR3 reads CASSLEAGVSYEQYF. The CDR3 DNA is TGTGCCAGCAGCTTAGAGGCAGGGGTGTCCTACGAGCAGTACTTC.

The J gene is TRBJ2-7, the V gene TRBV23-1, with D tentatively TRBD1 (6 bases). TRBV23-1 is known as an ORF, though its function is uncertain. The CDR3 spans 13 residues. V lost 11 bases and J lost 4, with 18 bases in between. CDR3 sequence (DNA): TGCGCCCACAGGGTACCCGTGGGTTACGAGCAGTACTTC. It specifies CAHRVPVGYEQYF.

The chain uses TRBV4-1 and TRBJ1-3; D is unresolved. The CDR3 extends over 13 amino acids. The V gene's germline CDR1 is MGHRA and CDR2 YSYEKL. V lost 4 bases, J lost 6 bases, and 10 bases lay in between. CDR3 residues: CASSPSLENTIYF. In DNA form, the CDR3 reads TGCGCCAGCAGCCCATCTTTAGAAAACACCATATATTTT.

The rearrangement links TRBV29-1 to TRBJ1-1; TRBD1 aligns across 7 bases. Germline values: CDR1 SQVTM, CDR2 ANQGSEA. CDR3 length: 13 amino acids. V lost 6 bases, J lost 6 bases, and 10 bases stayed unmatched. The CDR3: CSVGDRDVAEAFF. The DNA of the CDR3 is TGCAGCGTGGGAGACAGGGACGTGGCTGAAGCTTTCTTT.

The chain uses TRBV27 and TRBJ2-7; no reliable D call. The CDR3 runs to 16 residues. V was pared by 0 bases and J by 0 bases, with 12 bases between. Germline V gene lookup returns CDR1 MNHEY and CDR2 SMNVEV (reference sequence). This CDR3 is CASSLSIGQYSYEQYF. The CDR3 DNA reads TGTGCCAGCAGTTTATCGATCGGGCAGTACTCCTACGAGCAGTACTTC.